This passage covers 2 T cell receptor beta chains from one sample sequenced in a study of blood T cell repertoires in COVID-19. Measured with immunoSEQ multiplex PCR; TCRdb has only the in-frame clones, and not every one. The sample shows about 360,000 clones, around 87% of them seen only once. The sequenced sample consisted of PBMCs or T cells enriched from blood (not recorded which). The origin of the receptors is a man under 40 who had recovered from COVID-19.

This clone was detected only once. This specimen includes other DNA sequences encoding the same CDR3. The CDR3 DNA reads as TGTGCCAGCAGTTACTTGACGGGGACTGAAGCTTTCTTT. Protein product: CASSYLTGTEAFF. The gene calls are TRBV6-5 and TRBJ1-1; no clear D. CDR3 length: 13 residues. Germline-derived CDR1 and CDR2 are MNHEY and SVGAGI. V lost 1 base and J lost 5, with 8 bases in between.

On this clone: Other DNA sequences within the sample encode an identical CDR3. The CDR3 sequence is CASSFSSNYGYTF. CDR3 nucleotides: TGTGCCAGCAGTTTTTCGAGTAACTATGGCTACACCTTC. The chain couples TRBV12-3 or TRBV12-4 to TRBJ1-2; unclear D gene. V was clipped by 3 bases and J by 1 base, with 6 bases between them. The CDR3 has 13 residues.